Below are 14 T cell receptor beta chains sequenced from a single sample in a study of Tregs in tolerant kidney transplant recipients. Sequenced by immunoSEQ multiplex PCR; TCRdb stores in-frame clones only, minus some. The table has about 64,000 clones, more than 70% seen once. Mixed chimerism was transient after nonmyeloablative marrow transplants from related graft donors. This specimen consisted of CD4+ T cells from blood (PBMCs), obtained 6 months after the transplant. Receptors originate from a human patient who received a combined kidney and bone marrow transplant. The T cells may partly be graft donor cells.

The V gene is TRBV11-3, the J gene TRBJ2-1, with TRBD1 matching over 7 bases. Germline trimming cut 5 bases from V and 4 bases from J; bases unmatched to any gene: 5. This CDR3 has 14 residues. CDR1 and CDR2 (germline): SGHNT, YENEEA. CDR3 nucleotides: TGTGCCAGCAGCCACAGGGGCGTTTACAATGAGCAGTTCTTC. This sequence encodes CASSHRGVYNEQFF.

V and J are TRBV7-2 and TRBJ2-5, with TRBD2 matching over 11 bases. Germline V gene lookup returns CDR1 SGHTA and CDR2 FQGNSA. Trimming removed 1 base from V and 2 bases from J; junction bases left unmatched: 6. The CDR3 has 17 amino acids. The CDR3 region is CASSLVVASGGQETQYF. CDR3 bases: TGTGCCAGCAGCTTAGTGGTCGCTAGCGGGGGGCAAGAGACCCAGTACTTC.

The gene calls are TRBV4-2 and TRBJ2-7; D perhaps matches TRBD1 (6 bases). This CDR3 comprises 16 residues. Trimming pared 0 bases from V and 0 bases from J, leaving 12 bases between. In germline, CDR1 is LGHNA, CDR2 YNFKEQ. The CDR3 spells CASSQEPGVISYEQYF. The CDR3 DNA follows: TGTGCCAGCAGCCAAGAACCAGGGGTTATCTCCTACGAGCAGTACTTC.

The CDR3 region is CASSFRPGQYF. CDR3 bases: TGTGCCAGCAGCTTCCGACCAGGGCAGTACTTC. The V gene is TRBV5-4, the J gene TRBJ2-5; D possibly corresponds to TRBD1 (5 bases). The CDR3 is made up of 11 amino acids. V was clipped by 2 bases and J by 11 bases, with 10 bases between them. Germline V lookup: CDR1 SGHNT, CDR2 YYREEE (reference sequence).

The chain carries TRBV7-2 and TRBJ2-7; TRBD2 is a possible D gene (5 bases). V was trimmed by 3 bases and J by 2 bases, leaving 8 bases between them. The germline V gene has CDR1 SGHTA and CDR2 FQGNSA. The CDR3 sequence is 13 residues long. The CDR3 protein is CASSFRTAYEQYF. The CDR3 coding sequence is TGTGCCAGCAGCTTTAGGACTGCCTACGAGCAGTACTTC.

The chain employs TRBV6-1 and TRBJ1-2; D unclear. V lost 10 bases to trimming and J lost 0 bases, with 12 bases between them. CDR3 length: 13 residues. Germline lookup yields CDR1 MNHNS and CDR2 SASEGT. DNA of the CDR3: TGTGCCACACAGACCCGGACTAACTATGGCTACACCTTC. This translates into CATQTRTNYGYTF.

The CDR3 DNA sequence: TGTGCCTTCAGAGGAGACTTCAATCAGCCCCAGCATTTT. It is translated as CAFRGDFNQPQHF. This chain uses TRBV2 with TRBJ1-5; unclear D gene. CDR1 is SNHLY and CDR2 is FYNNEI in the germline V gene. This CDR3 is built from 13 residues. Trimming took off 11 bases at V and 3 bases at J, with 14 bases between the two ends.

The rearrangement links TRBV19 to TRBJ2-2; TRBD1 matches at 7 bases. Trimming cost V 3 bases and J 6 bases; bases outside gene matches: 4. This CDR3 is 14 amino acids long. CDR1 is LNHDA and CDR2 is SQIVND in the germline V gene (reference sequence). CDR3 in DNA: TGTGCCAGTAGTATGTCAACAGGGGCCGGGGAGCTGTTTTTT. Protein: CASSMSTGAGELFF.

Details on this clone: Compared with germline, one end of the junction differs, possibly owing to a read error. The V and J genes are TRBV7-9 and TRBJ1-5, with TRBD1 identical over 8 bases. There are 16 residues in the CDR3. From germline, CDR1 is SEHNR and CDR2 FQNEAQ (reference sequence). In nucleotides, the CDR3 is TGTGCCGGCAGCTTAGCCGCAGGGGGCTCTCATCAGCCCCAGCATTTT. This codes for CAGSLAAGGSHQPQHF.

The J gene is TRBJ1-2, the V gene TRBV30, with TRBD1 matching over 7 bases. The CDR3 has 14 amino acids. CDR1 and CDR2 (germline): GTSNPN, SVGIG (reference sequence). V gave up 4 bases and J gave up 4 bases; unmatched junction bases: 9. The CDR3 spells CAWTQGGRGYGYTF. As DNA, the CDR3 is TGTGCCTGGACCCAGGGGGGCAGGGGCTATGGCTACACCTTC.

In regard to this clone: Additional DNA sequences in this sample encode the identical CDR3. The V call is TRBV30, the J call TRBJ1-6, with 7 bases matching TRBD1. The CDR3 consists of 13 residues. CDR1 is GTSNPN, CDR2 SVGIG, per germline (reference sequence). The junction had 9 bases not matched to a gene; V was cut back by 6 bases and J by 10 bases. The CDR3 region has the DNA TGTGCCTGCACCACAGGGGTTGGATCACCCCTCCACTTT. It is translated as CACTTGVGSPLHF.

The J gene is TRBJ2-7, the V gene TRBV5-1; 11 bases align to TRBD2. The germline V gene has CDR1 SGHRS and CDR2 YFSETQ. This CDR3 region has 15 residues. J lost 5 bases, V lost 2 bases, and 6 bases had no gene match. The CDR3: CASSFLLAGEHEQYF. CDR3 DNA sequence: TGCGCCAGCAGCTTCCTACTAGCGGGGGAACACGAGCAGTACTTC.

This chain links TRBV18 with TRBJ2-7, with D perhaps TRBD2 (7 bases). Germline V gene data show CDR1 as KGHSH and CDR2 as LQKENI. Between the trimmed V and J ends, which lost 3 bases and 5 bases, there was a span of 20 bases. This CDR3 is built from 16 residues. The CDR3: CASSPPRGRERDEQYF. For the CDR3, the DNA is TGTGCCAGCTCACCCCCTCGGGGGCGGGAGAGAGACGAGCAGTACTTC.

The rearrangement links TRBV30 to TRBJ1-1; 8 nucleotides align to TRBD1. Trimming took 0 bases from V and 4 from J; bases not matched to a gene: 10. The CDR3 has 16 residues. Germline CDR1 GTSNPN, CDR2 SVGIG (reference sequence). The CDR3 region is CAWSVLRGRIRTEAFF. CDR3 DNA sequence: TGTGCCTGGAGTGTACTCAGGGGGCGTATTCGCACTGAAGCTTTCTTT.